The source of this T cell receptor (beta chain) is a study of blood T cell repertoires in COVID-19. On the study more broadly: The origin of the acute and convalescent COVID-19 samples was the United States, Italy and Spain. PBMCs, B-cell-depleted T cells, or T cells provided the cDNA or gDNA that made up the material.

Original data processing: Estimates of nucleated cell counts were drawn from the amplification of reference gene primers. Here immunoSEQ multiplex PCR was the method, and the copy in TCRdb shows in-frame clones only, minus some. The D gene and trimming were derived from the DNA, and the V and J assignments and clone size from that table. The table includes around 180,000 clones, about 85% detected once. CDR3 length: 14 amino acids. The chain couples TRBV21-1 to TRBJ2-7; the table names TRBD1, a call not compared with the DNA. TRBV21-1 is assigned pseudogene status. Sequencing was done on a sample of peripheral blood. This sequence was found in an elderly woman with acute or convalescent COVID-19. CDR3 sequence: CASSNQGPSYEQYF. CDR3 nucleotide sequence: TGTGCCAGCAGCAACCAGGGGCCCTCCTACGAGCAGTACTTC.